The present entry profiles one T cell receptor (beta chain) with its context. The V and J ends lost 4 bases and 9 bases respectively, with 19 bases between them. CDR1 and CDR2 from the germline V gene are SGHRS and YFSETQ. This CDR3 is 15 amino acids long. RNA totalling about 0.45 to 1 ug underwent reverse transcription with random hexamers. TCR beta CDR3 was amplified by immunoSEQ covering 54 Vbeta and 13 Jbeta. TCRdb redid the calling of the immunoSEQ multiplex PCR reads with MiXCR, one entry per CDR3 protein. The sample records roughly 80,000 distinct CDR3 sequences, 90% to 95% being singletons. This entry comes from a study of CD8 T cells in Susac syndrome. In blood CD8+ and CD4+ T cells, TCR beta underwent sequencing. Controls comprised healthy donors matched for age and sex. TEMRA cells were FACS-enriched, while CD8+ and CD4+ T cells were negatively isolated.

Sequencing was performed on CD8+ T cells from PBMCs. The chain is built from TRBV5-1 and TRBJ2-2; either TRBD1 or TRBD2 may fit D (5 bases each). The clonotype comes from a human donor in good health. Here the CDR3 DNA reads TGCGCCAGCAGCCTCGGGGCCGATGGGCCTCGGGAGCTGTTTTTT. Protein: CASSLGADGPRELFF.